Included here is one TCR beta chain sequence, with context. The antigen is not known. These data originate in a study of cytomegalovirus exposure and HLA in healthy donors. Study findings and constraints: Among TCR beta chains, those listed as cytomegalovirus-associated numbered under 200. While the bulk of TCR sequences proved rare, some public TCRs turned up in many donors.

The length of the CDR3 is 17 residues. CDR1 and CDR2 from the germline V gene are KGHSH and LQKENI. Trimming at V came to 1 base and at J to 7 bases, leaving 14 bases not matched to a gene. 60 Vbeta and 13 Jbeta primers were used in PCR. The protocol was immunoSEQ multiplex PCR, while the TCRdb copy is restricted to in-frame clones and leaves out a portion. The sample holds 100,000 to 150,000 clones, around 80% seen once. The sample was PBMCs. This chain connects TRBV18 to TRBJ1-2; 8 nucleotides align to TRBD1. This sequence was found in a young man in good health and CMV-seropositive. The CDR3 here is CASSPQKAAQGVGGYTF. In DNA, the CDR3 is TGTGCCAGCTCACCACAGAAAGCCGCACAGGGGGTCGGTGGCTACACCTTC.